The rows below give T cell receptor beta chains drawn from one sample of a study of T cell responses to AZD1222 COVID-19 vaccine. Using immunoSEQ multiplex PCR, the repertoire was profiled, and TCRdb retains in-frame clones only, with some absent. The repertoire holds around 99,000 clones, with 90% to 95% as singletons. Here the sequenced sample was peripheral blood, taken on day 0 of AZD1222 vaccination. The receptors derive from an adult in good health. CDR3s include the opening cysteine and the closing phenylalanine or tryptophan. The order of the fields is J gene, D gene, clone size, V gene, CDR3 protein, CDR3 DNA. D genes are given only for firm matches. Expanded clones are given a class, and other clones once, few, many or no size at all.

>TRBJ1-2|NA|NA|TRBV7-9
CASSLGTLRGPSGYTF
TGTGCCAGCAGCTTAGGGACACTCAGGGGTCCGTCTGGCTACACCTTC
>TRBJ2-2|NA|NA|TRBV6-4
CASSPGVAGELFF
TGTGCCAGCAGCCCCGGGGTCGCCGGGGAGCTGTTTTTT
>TRBJ1-1|TRBD1|NA|TRBV18
CASSPRPPGQASGYTEAFF
TGTGCCAGCTCACCGCGACCCCCGGGACAGGCCTCCGGGTACACTGAAGCTTTCTTT
>TRBJ1-5|NA|once|TRBV6-6
CASRAQNGQPQHF
TGTGCCAGCAGGGCCCAAAATGGTCAGCCCCAGCATTTT
>TRBJ2-1|TRBD1|NA|TRBV7-3
CASSSLTGIDNEQFF
TGTGCCAGCAGCTCACTGACAGGGATCGACAATGAGCAGTTCTTC
>TRBJ2-1|NA|NA|TRBV29-1
CSAGRSYNEQFF
TGCAGCGCTGGACGGAGCTACAATGAGCAGTTCTTC
>TRBJ2-2|NA|NA|TRBV6-2/TRBV6-3
CASSYRRTGELFF
TGTGCCAGCAGTTACCGACGCACCGGGGAGCTGTTTTTT
>TRBJ1-2|TRBD1|NA|TRBV5-4
CASSPGQDPRSYGYTF
TGTGCCAGCAGTCCCGGACAGGACCCACGCAGCTATGGCTACACCTTC
>TRBJ2-1|TRBD2|NA|TRBV5-1
CASRALAGGLSYNEQFF
TGCGCCAGTAGGGCACTAGCGGGGGGGCTCTCCTACAATGAGCAGTTCTTC
>TRBJ1-1|NA|NA|TRBV13
CASSGATAGAYEAFF
TGTGCCAGCAGTGGAGCGACAGCCGGAGCTTATGAAGCTTTCTTT
>TRBJ1-2|TRBD1|NA|TRBV4-1
CASSPTGTGGNNGYTF
TGCGCCAGCAGCCCTACCGGGACAGGGGGCAACAATGGCTACACCTTC
>TRBJ1-5|TRBD1|NA|TRBV19
CASRDRATQPQHF
TGTGCCAGCCGGGACAGGGCCACTCAGCCCCAGCATTTT
>TRBJ1-4|NA|NA|TRBV6-5
CASSYSAGGTDEKLFF
TGTGCCAGCAGTTACTCCGCCGGCGGGACGGATGAAAAACTGTTTTTT
>TRBJ2-5|NA|NA|TRBV16
CASSQGRETQYF
TGTGCCAGCAGCCAGGGGAGAGAGACCCAGTACTTC
>TRBJ1-5|TRBD1|NA|TRBV30
CAWSPDRDQPQHF
TGTGCCTGGAGCCCCGACAGGGATCAGCCCCAGCATTTT
>TRBJ2-7|NA|NA|TRBV6-5
CASSHEVSYEQYF
TGTGCCAGCAGCCACGAGGTCAGCTACGAGCAGTACTTC
>TRBJ1-1|NA|NA|TRBV5-6
CASSLAGAGEAFF
TGTGCCAGCAGCTTGGCCGGCGCGGGGGAAGCTTTCTTT
>TRBJ1-5|NA|NA|TRBV6-1
CASSEKASRVGNQPQHF
TGTGCCAGCAGTGAAAAAGCGTCCAGGGTTGGCAATCAGCCCCAGCATTTT
>TRBJ1-4|NA|NA|TRBV18
CASSPNSLATNEKLFF
TGTGCCAGCTCACCAAACAGCCTTGCAACTAATGAAAAACTGTTTTTT
>TRBJ1-1|TRBD1|NA|TRBV5-1
CASSLGQGAAEAFF
TGCGCCAGCAGCTTGGGACAGGGGGCCGCTGAAGCTTTCTTT
>TRBJ2-3|NA|few|TRBV7-2
CASSTGAGGTDTQYF
TGTGCCAGCAGCACAGGGGCGGGGGGCACAGATACGCAGTATTTT
>TRBJ2-5|TRBD1|NA|TRBV11-2
CASSLGTGKETQYF
TGTGCCAGCAGCTTAGGGACAGGGAAAGAGACCCAGTACTTC
>TRBJ1-1|NA|NA|TRBV6-5
CASTTTANTEAFF
TGTGCCAGCACCACGACAGCGAACACTGAAGCTTTCTTT
>TRBJ2-7|NA|few|TRBV6-1
CASSERGNEQYF
TGTGCCAGCAGTGAACGGGGAAACGAGCAGTACTTC
>TRBJ2-3|TRBD2|NA|TRBV14
CASSQEGGYFPQYF
TGTGCCAGCAGCCAAGAGGGGGGGTACTTCCCGCAGTATTTT
>TRBJ2-2|NA|NA|TRBV11-1
CASSPVAGLNTGELFF
TGTGCCAGCAGCCCCGTGGCGGGACTGAACACCGGGGAGCTGTTTTTT
>TRBJ2-7|NA|NA|TRBV12-3/TRBV12-4
CASSLQVGYEQYF
TGTGCCAGCAGTTTGCAGGTGGGCTACGAGCAGTACTTC
>TRBJ2-6|NA|NA|TRBV5-1
CASSSGSGRMGSGANVLTF
TGCGCCAGCAGCTCAGGGTCGGGCCGCATGGGCTCTGGGGCCAACGTCCTGACTTTC
>TRBJ1-1|NA|NA|TRBV18
CASSSYGALNTEAFF
TGTGCCAGCTCATCTTACGGGGCCCTGAACACTGAAGCTTTCTTT
>TRBJ1-1|NA|NA|TRBV6-5
CASTRQLTEAFF
TGTGCCAGCACTAGACAGCTCACTGAAGCTTTCTTT
>TRBJ1-1|TRBD1|NA|TRBV4-3
CASSRYRGQTEAFF
TGCGCCAGCAGCCGGTACAGGGGACAAACTGAAGCTTTCTTT
>TRBJ2-3|NA|NA|TRBV19
CASSIEGSTDTQYF
TGTGCCAGTAGTATAGAGGGAAGCACAGATACGCAGTATTTT
>TRBJ1-1|NA|NA|TRBV4-1
CASTDVKSLPNTEAFF
TGCGCCAGCACTGATGTGAAAAGTCTTCCGAACACTGAAGCTTTCTTT
>TRBJ1-3|TRBD1|NA|TRBV30
CAWSVQGVGNTIYF
TGTGCCTGGAGTGTACAGGGGGTTGGAAACACCATATATTTT
>TRBJ1-2|NA|many|TRBV14
CASSQLSGWNYGYTF
TGTGCCAGCAGCCAATTGTCAGGGTGGAACTATGGCTACACCTTC
>TRBJ1-1|NA|NA|TRBV25-1
CASSGYMERGSPNTEAFF
TGTGCCAGCAGTGGATATATGGAAAGGGGATCTCCGAACACTGAAGCTTTCTTT
>TRBJ2-5|NA|NA|TRBV15
CATSPRRAAPQETQYF
TGTGCCACCAGCCCCCGCCGCGCAGCCCCGCAAGAGACCCAGTACTTC
>TRBJ2-6|TRBD2|NA|TRBV5-4
CASRGGTGANVLTF
TGTGCCAGCCGGGGGGGAACTGGGGCCAACGTCCTGACTTTC
>TRBJ1-2|TRBD1|NA|TRBV6-5
CASSYFGTGSRRYTF
TGTGCCAGCAGTTACTTCGGGACAGGGTCGAGGCGCTACACCTTC
>TRBJ1-5|NA|NA|TRBV2
CASSEGLNQPQHF
TGTGCCAGCAGTGAGGGTTTAAATCAGCCCCAGCATTTT
>TRBJ2-1|NA|once|TRBV2
CASSERRDEQFF
TGTGCCAGCAGTGAACGGAGGGATGAGCAGTTCTTC
>TRBJ2-5|NA|NA|TRBV5-5
CASSFSAETQYF
TGTGCCAGCAGCTTTTCTGCGGAGACCCAGTACTTC
>TRBJ2-3|TRBD1|NA|TRBV4-2
CASSQPGTEDTQYF
TGTGCCAGCAGCCAACCCGGGACAGAGGATACGCAGTATTTT
>TRBJ2-1|NA|NA|TRBV19
CASRRRGGTGSYNEQFF
TGTGCCAGTAGAAGAAGGGGGGGGACAGGCTCCTACAATGAGCAGTTCTTC
>TRBJ1-5|NA|NA|TRBV7-2
CASSLGGAGMGNQPQHF
TGTGCCAGCAGCTTAGGAGGGGCAGGGATGGGCAATCAGCCCCAGCATTTT
>TRBJ1-5|NA|once|TRBV9
CASSVGPERPQHF
TGTGCCAGCAGCGTAGGACCGGAACGGCCCCAGCATTTT
>TRBJ2-1|NA|NA|TRBV4-3
CASSQGFNNEQFF
TGCGCCAGCAGCCAAGGCTTCAACAATGAGCAGTTCTTC
>TRBJ2-5|NA|NA|TRBV4-1
CASSQGSGQETQYF
TGCGCCAGCAGCCAAGGCTCGGGGCAAGAGACCCAGTACTTC
>TRBJ1-5|TRBD1|NA|TRBV6-4
CASSPTGGQPQHF
TGTGCCAGCAGCCCGACAGGGGGACAGCCCCAGCATTTT
>TRBJ1-4|NA|NA|TRBV6-5
CASSYSPNEKLFF
TGTGCCAGCAGTTACTCCCCTAATGAAAAACTGTTTTTT
>TRBJ1-2|NA|NA|TRBV27
CASSPRGGDGYTF
TGTGCCAGCAGTCCTCGTGGGGGGGACGGCTACACCTTC
>TRBJ2-7|NA|NA|TRBV25-1
CASSVLNEQYF
TGTGCCAGCAGTGTTCTAAACGAGCAGTACTTC
>TRBJ2-3|TRBD2|NA|TRBV5-1
CARSPGGGSTDTQYF
TGCGCCCGCAGCCCCGGGGGGGGGAGCACAGATACGCAGTATTTT
>TRBJ2-1|NA|NA|TRBV7-6
CASSPLAMVRNEQFF
TGTGCCAGCAGCCCGCTAGCGATGGTGAGAAATGAGCAGTTCTTC
>TRBJ2-7|NA|NA|TRBV19
CASSRVGSVYEQYF
TGTGCCAGTAGTAGAGTAGGCAGTGTCTACGAGCAGTACTTC
>TRBJ1-2|TRBD1|NA|TRBV19
CASSLGTVLYGYTF
TGTGCCAGTAGTTTGGGGACAGTTCTCTATGGCTACACCTTC
>TRBJ2-2|NA|few|TRBV5-1
CASSGRGGGELFF
TGCGCCAGCAGCGGTAGAGGGGGCGGGGAGCTGTTTTTT
>TRBJ1-1|NA|NA|TRBV3-1/TRBV3-2
CASSLRGDTEAFF
TGTGCCAGCAGCCTGCGGGGGGACACTGAAGCTTTCTTT
>TRBJ1-2|NA|NA|TRBV7-2
CASSLARWQPYGYTF
TGTGCCAGCAGCTTAGCAAGGTGGCAGCCCTATGGCTACACCTTC
>TRBJ1-2|NA|once|TRBV5-8
CASSRTNNYGYTF
TGTGCCAGCAGCCGGACCAACAACTATGGCTACACCTTC